The source of this T cell receptor beta chain is a study of blood T cell repertoires in COVID-19. The CDR3 runs to 15 residues. After removal of 2 bases from V and 2 bases from J, the junction contained 5 bases not matched to a gene. The germline CDR1 and CDR2 sequences are KGHSH and LQKENI. Original handling: Using reference gene primer amplification, nucleated cell counts were estimated. Method: immunoSEQ multiplex PCR; TCRdb's copy keeps in-frame clones and lacks some. V and J calls and clone size are copied from that table; D and trimming were computed from the DNA. The table has 250,000 to 300,000 clones, almost 90% seen once.

The sequence came from a woman aged 25-40 years with COVID-19, enrolled during active disease. The chain recombines TRBV18 with TRBJ2-5, with 7 nucleotides matching TRBD2. The specimen sequenced was peripheral blood. The CDR3 bases are TGTGCCAGCTCACCATTAGCTAGCGGACAAGAGACCCAGTACTTC. Encoded protein: CASSPLASGQETQYF.